This TCR beta chain comes out of a study of OX40 agonist ivuxolimab in advanced cancers. Regarding the study as a whole: Among the lowest peripheral clonal expansion occurred in 0.1-3.0 mg/kg partial responders. Several nonresponders also turned out to have low normalized T-cell clonal expansion. CD4+ and CD8+ T cells in blood underwent clonal expansion by week 6 at 0.1 to 3.0 mg/kg.

V was trimmed by 6 bases and J by 2 bases, leaving 17 bases between them. Looked up from germline, CDR1 is MRHNA and CDR2 is SNTAGT. This CDR3 comprises 15 residues. Clones were read by immunoSEQ multiplex PCR, and TCRdb kept only the in-frame ones, dropping some. The profile covers under 25,000 clones, with about two thirds appearing a single time and 10% to 15% taken by the ten largest. This clone was counted between two and nine times. Its cognate antigen is unknown. This material consisted of CD4+ or CD8+ T cells sorted from blood, taken in a trial of the OX40 agonist ivuxolimab. This TCR came from an adult with an advanced solid tumor such as melanoma, head and neck, liver or kidney cancer. This chain links TRBV6-4 with TRBJ2-7; D is tentatively TRBD1 or TRBD2 (5 bases each). CDR3 DNA sequence: TGTGCCAGCAGCCAAGAAGACGGGGCGCCCTACGAGCAGTACTTC. It codes for CASSQEDGAPYEQYF.